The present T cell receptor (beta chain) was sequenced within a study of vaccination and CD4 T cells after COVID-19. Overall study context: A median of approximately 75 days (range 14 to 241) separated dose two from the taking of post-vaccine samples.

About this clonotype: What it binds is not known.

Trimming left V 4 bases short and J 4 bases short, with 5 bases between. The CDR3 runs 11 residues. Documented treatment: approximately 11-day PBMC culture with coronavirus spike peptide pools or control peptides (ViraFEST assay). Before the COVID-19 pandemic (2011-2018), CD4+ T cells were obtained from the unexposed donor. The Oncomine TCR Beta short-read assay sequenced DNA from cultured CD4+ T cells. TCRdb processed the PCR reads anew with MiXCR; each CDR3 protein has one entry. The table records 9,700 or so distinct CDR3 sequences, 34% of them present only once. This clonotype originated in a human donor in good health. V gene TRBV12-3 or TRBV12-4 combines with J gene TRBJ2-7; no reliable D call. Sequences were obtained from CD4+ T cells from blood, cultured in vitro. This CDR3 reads CASSSNYEQYF. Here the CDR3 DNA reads TGTGCCAGCAGTTCCAATTACGAGCAGTACTTC.